A single sample is the source of the 19 T cell receptor beta chains below, sequenced in a study of T cells in Graves' hyperthyroidism and ophthalmopathy. The investigators amplified TCR beta CDR3 regions from RNA transcripts. A set of HTBI primers served as the primers for a first-round RT-PCR of the TCR CDR3. TCRdb called the multiplex PCR reads again in MiXCR, with one record for every CDR3 protein. The sample gives about 420,000 distinct CDR3 sequences, roughly 15% of which show up once; about 5% is in the top ten. Sequencing was carried out using blood. These TCRs come from a woman younger than 35 with Graves' hyperthyroidism.

The sample holds many counts of this clonotype. The rearrangement joins TRBV3-1 to TRBJ2-3; either TRBD1 or TRBD2 may supply D (7 bases each). CDR3 size: 14 residues. Deletions cut 3 bases from V and 8 bases from J, with 15 bases between. Germline CDR1 LGHDT, CDR2 YNNKEL (reference sequence). Here the CDR3 reads CASSQAVRGGTQYF. The CDR3 nucleotides read TGTGCCAGCAGCCAGGCCGTCAGGGGGGGTACGCAGTATTTT.

This clonotype was found many times. This rearrangement joins TRBV11-1 to TRBJ1-4; 7 bases are shared with TRBD1. With V trimmed by 5 bases and J by 8 bases, 8 bases remained unmatched. The CDR3 is 14 residues long. The germline gives CDR1 SGHAT, CDR2 FQDESV (reference sequence). The CDR3 reads CASSADRKREKLFF. For the CDR3, the DNA is TGTGCCAGCAGCGCGGACAGGAAGAGGGAAAAACTGTTTTTT.

Many counts were recorded for this clonotype. The V and J genes are TRBV10-3 and TRBJ2-7; D is possibly TRBD1 (6 bases). Germline CDR1 reads ENHRY; CDR2 reads SYGVKD. This CDR3 comprises 13 residues. With 7 bases removed from V and 5 bases from J, the gap between germline ends came to 15 bases. DNA for the CDR3: TGTGCCATCAAGCCGGGACAAGGGGACGAGCAGTACTTC. As protein: CAIKPGQGDEQYF.

This clonotype was detected a few times. The J gene is TRBJ2-2, the V gene TRBV7-9, with 10 bases that match TRBD2. V lost 5 bases to trimming and J lost 5 bases; unmatched junction nucleotides: 11. CDR1 is SEHNR and CDR2 is FQNEAQ in the germline V gene (reference sequence). This CDR3 is 17 amino acids long. This CDR3 reads CASSPLAGVEGTGELFF. The CDR3 nucleotides are TGTGCCAGCAGCCCGCTAGCGGGAGTGGAGGGGACCGGGGAGCTGTTTTTT.

This rearrangement joins TRBV7-2 to TRBJ1-4; 7 bases match TRBD1. The V segment lost 5 bases and the J segment 8 bases; nucleotides outside the gene matches: 11. The CDR3 is 15 amino acids. CDR1 and CDR2 from the germline V gene are SGHTA and FQGNSA. The CDR3 sequence is CASSIPTGLGEKLFF. CDR3 DNA sequence: TGTGCCAGCAGCATACCGACAGGGCTTGGGGAAAAACTGTTTTTT.

Points on this clonotype: One junction end disagrees with the germline gene, perhaps due to a read error. J is TRBJ1-5 and V is TRBV28; a possible D gene is TRBD1 (6 bases). The CDR3 covers 15 residues. Germline V gives CDR1 MDHEN, CDR2 SYDVKM. CDR3 coding DNA: TGTGCCAGCAGTCAAGGGGGTAGTAGCAGTCAGCCCCAGCATTTT. Amino acids: CASSQGGSSSQPQHF.

This clonotype was seen at least ten times. This rearrangement joins TRBV10-3 to TRBJ2-7, with a weak D call TRBD2 (7 bases). Germline CDR1 reads ENHRY; CDR2 reads SYGVKD. CDR3 length equals 15 residues. Between the trimmed V and J ends, which lost 4 bases and 2 bases, there was a span of 15 bases. The CDR3 here is CAISGGGPHTYEQYF. CDR3 sequence (DNA): TGTGCCATCAGTGGGGGGGGGCCGCACACCTACGAGCAGTACTTC.

There are many counts of this clonotype. The gene calls are TRBV10-3 and TRBJ1-5; maybe TRBD1 (5 bases). The CDR3 has 15 amino acids. V was shortened by 5 bases and J by 6 bases, with 17 bases between the two germline ends. Per germline, CDR1 ENHRY and CDR2 SYGVKD. The CDR3 nucleotides are TGTGCCATCAGTCAGGGAGCGGTCGGGTCTCAGCCCCAGCATTTT. Translated, it gives CAISQGAVGSQPQHF.

This clonotype was counted only a few times. This chain links TRBV19 with TRBJ2-5, with 8 bases matching TRBD1. Germline V gene data show CDR1 as LNHDA and CDR2 as SQIVND (reference sequence). CDR3 size: 15 residues. The ends lost 1 base at V and 2 bases at J; junction bases unmatched: 3. The CDR3 sequence is CASSIGTGQQETQYF. Here the CDR3 DNA reads TGTGCCAGTAGTATAGGGACAGGGCAACAAGAGACCCAGTACTTC. Drawing the rest from reference TRBV19 and TRBJ2-5, the complete variable domain is DGGITQSPKYLFRKEGQNVTLSCEQNLNHDAMYWYRQDPGQGLRLIYYSQIVNDFQKGDIAEGYSVSREKKESFPLTVTSAQKNPTAFYLCASSIGTGQQETQYFGPGTRLLVL.

J is TRBJ1-2 and V is TRBV14; no firm D call. Germline V gene data show CDR1 as SGHDN and CDR2 as FVKESK. Trimming took off 2 bases at V and 4 bases at J, with 14 bases between the two ends. The CDR3 loop spans 15 amino acids. CDR3 amino acids: CASSQLPKPSYGYTF. The DNA of the CDR3 is TGTGCCAGCAGCCAACTTCCAAAACCCAGCTATGGCTACACCTTC. Looking up the rest from reference TRBV14 and TRBJ1-2 gives the full variable domain: EAGVTQFPSHSVIEKGQTVTLRCDPISGHDNLYWYRRVMGKEIKFLLHFVKESKQDESGMPNNRFLAERTGGTYSTLKVQPAELEDSGVYFCASSQLPKPSYGYTFGSGTRLTVV.

Concerning this clonotype: A much larger clone sits a single nucleotide away, making a read error possible. The J gene is TRBJ2-1, the V gene TRBV6-2 or TRBV6-3; the D call may be TRBD1 or TRBD2 (7 bases each). V lost 1 base to trimming and J lost 8 bases, with 24 bases between them. The CDR3 has 18 amino acids. Germline loops: CDR1 MNHEY, CDR2 SVGEGT. CDR3 in DNA: TGTGCCAGCAGTTACTTCCCCAGGGGGAGGGGATACAGGGATGAGCAGTTCTTC. Amino acids: CASSYFPRGRGYRDEQFF.

V gene TRBV5-4 combines with J gene TRBJ2-5, with 9 bases that match TRBD2. Germline CDR1 SGHNT, CDR2 YYREEE (reference sequence). Germline trimming cut 5 bases from V and 2 bases from J; bases unmatched to any gene: 4. This CDR3 comprises 14 residues. The CDR3, as DNA: TGTGCCAGCAGAACGACTAGCGGACAAGAGACCCAGTACTTC. It codes for CASRTTSGQETQYF.

Comments on this clonotype: Given a much more abundant clone one base away, this may be a read error. The chain has TRBV9 and TRBJ1-3, with 9 bases matching TRBD1. There are 14 residues in the CDR3. With 3 bases clipped from V and 2 bases from J, the junction kept 0 bases outside the gene matches. Per the germline V gene, CDR1 is SGDLS and CDR2 is YYNGEE. The CDR3 coding sequence is TGTGCCAGCAGCGGACAGGGGGCTGGAAACACCATATATTTT. Translating it yields CASSGQGAGNTIYF.

The rearrangement joins TRBV2 to TRBJ1-1, with 10 positions matching TRBD1. V was clipped by 8 bases and J by 5 bases; unmatched bases: 5. Per the germline V gene, CDR1 is SNHLY and CDR2 is FYNNEI. This CDR3 has 13 residues. CDR3 in DNA: TGTGCCAGCCTGAGGACAGGGGGAACTGAAGCTTTCTTT. Amino acids: CASLRTGGTEAFF.

At least ten counts were recorded for this clonotype. The chain uses TRBV6-4 and TRBJ2-3; 12 nucleotides agree with TRBD2. From germline, CDR1 is MRHNA and CDR2 SNTAGT. The CDR3 loop spans 17 amino acids. The J segment lost 3 bases and the V segment lost 1 base, leaving 5 bases of the junction unmatched. CDR3 DNA sequence: TGTGCCAGCAGTGACTACCCGACTAGCGGGAGTACAGATACGCAGTATTTT. Translated, it gives CASSDYPTSGSTDTQYF.

The sample holds one count of this clonotype. A much larger clone lies a single base off, so this may be a read error. V usage is TRBV4-3 and J usage is TRBJ2-3, with D possibly TRBD1 on 6 matching bases. The V gene's germline CDR1 is LGHNA and CDR2 YSLEER. The CDR3 extends over 15 amino acids. The CDR3 DNA follows: TGCGCCAGCAGCCCTAGGACAGCTCACACAGATACGCGGTATTTT. Translation: CASSPRTAHTDTRYF.

This chain connects TRBV29-1 to TRBJ2-1, with TRBD1 matching 10 bases. The CDR3 extends over 13 amino acids. Looked up from germline, CDR1 is SQVTM and CDR2 is ANQGSEA. V shed 4 bases, J shed 11 bases, and the junction held 8 bases outside the gene matches. CDR3 DNA sequence: TGCAGCGTTGGACAGGGGGCAGCGGAGCAGCAGTTCTTC. Translation gives CSVGQGAAEQQFF.

There are many counts of this clonotype. The chain links TRBV2 to TRBJ1-4, with TRBD1 matching 8 bases. Looked up from germline, CDR1 is SNHLY and CDR2 is FYNNEI. The CDR3 has 15 amino acids. V was pared by 5 bases and J by 7 bases, with 9 bases of the junction left unmatched. CDR3 loop: CASSKQGQVIEKLFF. The CDR3 nucleotides read TGTGCCAGCAGTAAACAGGGACAGGTTATTGAAAAACTGTTTTTT.

This clonotype was seen repeatedly, ten times or more. This sequence joins TRBV20-1 and TRBJ1-1; D remains ambiguous. From germline, CDR1 is DFQATT and CDR2 SNEGSKA (reference sequence). Trimming left V 3 bases short and J 1 base short, with 6 bases between. The CDR3 runs to 12 residues. The DNA for the CDR3 is TGCAGTGCTAGTCGCCGGAACACTGAAGCTTTCTTT. Amino acids: CSASRRNTEAFF.